Below are 15 T cell receptor beta chains sequenced from a single sample in a study of blood T cell repertoires in COVID-19. Produced via immunoSEQ multiplex PCR; TCRdb's table is partial and in-frame only. The sample records hundreds of thousands of clones, more than 75% being singletons. Material for sequencing was PBMCs or T cells enriched from blood (not recorded which). The receptor source for this set is a woman aged 40 to 50 with acute COVID-19.

The chain links TRBV2 to TRBJ1-4; the D gene is possibly TRBD1 (5 bases). The CDR3 is 18 amino acids. The V gene's germline CDR1 is SNHLY and CDR2 FYNNEI. The V and J ends lost 1 base and 6 bases respectively, with 21 bases between them. CDR3 residues: CASSEEAGPGKGDEKLFF. CDR3 in DNA: TGTGCCAGCAGTGAAGAAGCGGGCCCAGGGAAAGGTGATGAAAAACTGTTTTTT.

J is TRBJ2-2 and V is TRBV7-9; TRBD2 aligns across 7 bases. V was clipped by 2 bases and J by 6 bases; unmatched bases: 3. The CDR3 is 14 amino acids. Germline loops: CDR1 SEHNR, CDR2 FQNEAQ (reference sequence). CDR3 coding DNA: TGTGCCAGCAGCTTACTAGCGGTCGCCGGGGAGCTGTTTTTT. Translated, it gives CASSLLAVAGELFF.

This clone was observed a handful of times. The J gene is TRBJ1-5, the V gene TRBV19; D remains unclear. From germline, CDR1 is LNHDA and CDR2 SQIVND (reference sequence). The CDR3 covers 13 residues. Trimming shortened V by 3 bases and J by 2 bases, and 5 bases separated the two germline ends. DNA for the CDR3: TGTGCCAGTAGTATTTATGGCAATCAGCCCCAGCATTTT. It encodes CASSIYGNQPQHF.

This sequence joins TRBV19 and TRBJ2-2; 10 nucleotides line up with TRBD2. CDR1 LNHDA and CDR2 SQIVND come from the germline V gene (reference sequence). Trimming took 5 bases from V and 5 from J; bases not matched to a gene: 11. The CDR3 spans 17 residues. The CDR3 reads CASSASGSHRGTGELFF. The CDR3 bases are TGTGCCAGTAGTGCTAGCGGGAGCCACCGGGGGACCGGGGAGCTGTTTTTT.

This chain joins TRBV29-1 and TRBJ1-2; maybe TRBD1 (6 bases). This CDR3 has 12 residues. V was trimmed by 7 bases and J by 4 bases, leaving 13 bases between them. Germline CDR1 SQVTM, CDR2 ANQGSEA. In nucleotides, the CDR3 is TGCAGCGCCCAAGACAGGTTCTATGGCTACACCTTC. The encoded protein is CSAQDRFYGYTF.

The V call is TRBV30, the J call TRBJ1-4; tentative D call: TRBD1 (5 bases). The CDR3 has 15 amino acids. V gave up 3 bases and J gave up 8 bases, with 19 bases separating them. Germline-derived CDR1 and CDR2 are GTSNPN and SVGIG (reference sequence). CDR3 in amino acids: CAWRSTRGFGEKLFF. The CDR3 coding sequence is TGTGCCTGGAGAAGTACAAGGGGTTTCGGAGAAAAACTGTTTTTT.

This clone was seen only a few times. This chain uses TRBV19 with TRBJ2-7; 10 bases agree with TRBD1. This CDR3 comprises 14 residues. Per the germline V gene, CDR1 is LNHDA and CDR2 is SQIVND (reference sequence). The V and J ends lost 6 bases and 2 bases, in that order; junction bases with no gene match: 4. The CDR3 is CASRGDRGTYEQYF. The CDR3 DNA reads as TGTGCCAGTAGGGGGGACAGGGGTACCTACGAGCAGTACTTC.

The chain links TRBV27 to TRBJ1-1; tentative D call: TRBD1 (5 bases). The germline CDR1 and CDR2 sequences are MNHEY and SMNVEV (reference sequence). The CDR3 loop spans 13 amino acids. Trimming stripped 1 base from V and 11 bases from J, with 14 bases between. CDR3 loop: CASSLWAGREAFF. As DNA, the CDR3 is TGTGCCAGCAGTTTATGGGCGGGGCGGGAGGCTTTCTTT.

This rearrangement joins TRBV5-8 to TRBJ1-1, with 8 nucleotides matching TRBD1. This CDR3 spans 15 amino acids. With V trimmed by 0 bases and J by 5 bases, 6 bases remained unmatched. Germline V CDR1 and CDR2: SGHTS, YDEGEE. The CDR3 region has the DNA TGTGCCAGCAGCTTGGGGACAGGGTGGGGGACTGAAGCTTTCTTT. This codes for CASSLGTGWGTEAFF.

The rearrangement links TRBV5-1 to TRBJ2-1, with TRBD2 identical over 7 bases. The CDR3 runs to 15 residues. CDR1 is SGHRS, CDR2 YFSETQ, per germline. The V gene end was trimmed by 0 bases and the J gene end by 6 bases; junction bases not matched to a gene: 6. In DNA form, the CDR3 reads TGCGCCAGCAGCTTGGGCGCGGGAGAACCCAATGAGCAGTTCTTC. It translates to CASSLGAGEPNEQFF.

The chain employs TRBV5-5 and TRBJ2-3, with a tentative D call TRBD2 (6 bases). V shed 4 bases and J shed 7 bases, with 25 bases lying between them. CDR3 length: 17 residues. The germline V gene encodes CDR1 SGHKS and CDR2 YYEKEE (reference sequence). Written as DNA, the CDR3 is TGTGCCAGCAGCCAATGGGGGGACCTAACGCCAGGGAATACGCAGTATTTT. It encodes CASSQWGDLTPGNTQYF.

The chain couples TRBV21-1 to TRBJ2-1; the tabulated D call, TRBD1, remains unverified against the DNA. TRBV21-1 is reported as a pseudogene. The length of the CDR3 is 16 residues. The CDR3 loop reads CASSDHRLRPLNEQFF. The CDR3 DNA sequence: TGTGCCAGCAGCGACCACAGGTTGCGCCCGCTCAATGAGCAGTTCTTC.

The J gene is TRBJ2-7, the V gene TRBV5-1; 11 bases are shared with TRBD1. Trimming cost V 4 bases and J 2 bases; bases outside gene matches: 5. Germline loops: CDR1 SGHRS, CDR2 YFSETQ. This CDR3 has 15 amino acids. In DNA, the CDR3 is TGCGCCAGCAGCCCACCGGGACAGGGGGCCTACGAGCAGTACTTC. Translation gives CASSPPGQGAYEQYF.

The chain is built from TRBV11-3 and TRBJ1-4, with 7 bases matching TRBD1. This CDR3 is built from 13 residues. Germline V gene data show CDR1 as SGHNT and CDR2 as YENEEA. The V segment lost 5 bases and the J segment 8 bases; nucleotides outside the gene matches: 5. CDR3 sequence: CASSGRDSEKLFF. The CDR3 DNA reads TGTGCCAGCAGCGGCCGGGACAGCGAAAAACTGTTTTTT.

This sequence joins TRBV7-6 and TRBJ2-6; D is undetermined. CDR3 length equals 16 residues. In germline, CDR1 is SGHVS, CDR2 FNYEAQ. The germline V and J ends were trimmed by 1 base and 0 bases, with 7 bases remaining between them. This CDR3 is CASSLVASSGANVLTF. Here the CDR3 DNA reads TGTGCCAGCAGCTTAGTGGCCTCCTCTGGGGCCAACGTCCTGACTTTC.